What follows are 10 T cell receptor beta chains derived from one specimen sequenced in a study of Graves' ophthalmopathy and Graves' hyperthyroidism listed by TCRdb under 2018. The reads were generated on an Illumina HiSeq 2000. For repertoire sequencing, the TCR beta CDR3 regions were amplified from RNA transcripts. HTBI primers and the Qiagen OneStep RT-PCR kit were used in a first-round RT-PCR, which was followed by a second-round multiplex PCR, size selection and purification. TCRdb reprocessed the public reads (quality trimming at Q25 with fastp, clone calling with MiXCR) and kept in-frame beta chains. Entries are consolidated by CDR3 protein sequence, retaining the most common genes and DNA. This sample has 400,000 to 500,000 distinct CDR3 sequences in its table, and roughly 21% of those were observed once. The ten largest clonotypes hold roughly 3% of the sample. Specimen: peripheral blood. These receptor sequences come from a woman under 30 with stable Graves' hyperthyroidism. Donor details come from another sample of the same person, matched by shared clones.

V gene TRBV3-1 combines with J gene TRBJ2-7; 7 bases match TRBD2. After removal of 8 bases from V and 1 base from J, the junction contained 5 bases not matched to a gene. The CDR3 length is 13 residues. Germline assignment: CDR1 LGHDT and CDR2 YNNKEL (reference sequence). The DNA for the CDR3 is TGTGCCAGCGCCTTGGGAGGGTCCTACGAGCAGTACTTC. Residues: CASALGGSYEQYF.

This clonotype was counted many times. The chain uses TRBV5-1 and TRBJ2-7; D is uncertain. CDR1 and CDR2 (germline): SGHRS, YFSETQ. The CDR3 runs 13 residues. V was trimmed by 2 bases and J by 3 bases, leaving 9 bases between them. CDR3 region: CASSFGGNYEQYF. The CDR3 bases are TGCGCCAGCAGCTTTGGCGGAAACTACGAGCAGTACTTC.

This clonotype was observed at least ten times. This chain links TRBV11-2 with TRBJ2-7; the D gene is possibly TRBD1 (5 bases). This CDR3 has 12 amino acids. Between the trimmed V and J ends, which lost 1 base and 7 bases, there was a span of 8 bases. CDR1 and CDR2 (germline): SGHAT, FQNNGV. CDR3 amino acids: CASSLGGREQYF. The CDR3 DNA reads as TGTGCCAGCAGCTTAGGGGGCCGAGAGCAGTACTTC.

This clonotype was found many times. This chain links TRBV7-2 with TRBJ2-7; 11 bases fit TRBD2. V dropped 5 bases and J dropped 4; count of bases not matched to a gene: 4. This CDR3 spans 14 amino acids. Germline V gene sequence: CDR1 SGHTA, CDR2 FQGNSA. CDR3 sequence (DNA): TGTGCCAGCAGCGTTCTAGCGGGAGGTTACGAGCAGTACTTC. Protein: CASSVLAGGYEQYF. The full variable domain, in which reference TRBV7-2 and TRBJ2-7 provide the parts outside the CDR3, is GAGVSQSPSNKVTEKGKDVELRCDPISGHTALYWYRQSLGQGLEFLIYFQGNSAPDKSGLPSDRFSAERTGGSVSTLTIQRTQQEDSAVYLCASSVLAGGYEQYFGPGTRLTVT.

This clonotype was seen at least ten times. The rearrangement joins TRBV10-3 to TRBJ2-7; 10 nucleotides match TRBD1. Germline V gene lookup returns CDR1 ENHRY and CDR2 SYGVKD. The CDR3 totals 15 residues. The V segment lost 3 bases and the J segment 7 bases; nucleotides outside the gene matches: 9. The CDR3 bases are TGTGCCATCAGTGACCACACCGGGACAGGGGAAGAGCAGTACTTC. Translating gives CAISDHTGTGEEQYF.

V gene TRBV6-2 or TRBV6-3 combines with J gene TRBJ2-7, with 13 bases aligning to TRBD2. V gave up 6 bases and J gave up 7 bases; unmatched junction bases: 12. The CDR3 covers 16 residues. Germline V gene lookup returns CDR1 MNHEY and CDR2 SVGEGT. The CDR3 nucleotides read TGTGCCAGCAGCAAACCTACCGGGACTAGCGGGGTAGAGCAGTACTTC. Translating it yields CASSKPTGTSGVEQYF.

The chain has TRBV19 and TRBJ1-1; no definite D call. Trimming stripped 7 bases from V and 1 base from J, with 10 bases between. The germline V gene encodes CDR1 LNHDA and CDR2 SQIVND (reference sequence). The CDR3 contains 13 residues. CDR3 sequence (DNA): TGTGCCAGTACCATAACAGCGAACACTGAAGCTTTCTTT. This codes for CASTITANTEAFF.

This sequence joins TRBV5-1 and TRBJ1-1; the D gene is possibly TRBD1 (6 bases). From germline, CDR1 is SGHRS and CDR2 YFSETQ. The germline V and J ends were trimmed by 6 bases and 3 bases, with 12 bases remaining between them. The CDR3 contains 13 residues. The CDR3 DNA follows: TGCGCCAGCACACAGGGCCAGGACACTGAAGCTTTCTTT. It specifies CASTQGQDTEAFF.

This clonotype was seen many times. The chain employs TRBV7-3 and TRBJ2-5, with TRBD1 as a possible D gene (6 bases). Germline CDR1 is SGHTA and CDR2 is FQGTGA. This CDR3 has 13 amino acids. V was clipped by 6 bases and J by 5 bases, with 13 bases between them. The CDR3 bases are TGTGCCAGCAGTCTAACAGGGTTTGAGACCCAGTACTTC. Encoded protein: CASSLTGFETQYF. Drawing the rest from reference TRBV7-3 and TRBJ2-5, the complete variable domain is GAGVSQTPSNKVTEKGKYVELRCDPISGHTALYWYRQSLGQGPEFLIYFQGTGAADDSGLPNDRFFAVRPEGSVSTLKIQRTERGDSAVYLCASSLTGFETQYFGPGTRLLVL.

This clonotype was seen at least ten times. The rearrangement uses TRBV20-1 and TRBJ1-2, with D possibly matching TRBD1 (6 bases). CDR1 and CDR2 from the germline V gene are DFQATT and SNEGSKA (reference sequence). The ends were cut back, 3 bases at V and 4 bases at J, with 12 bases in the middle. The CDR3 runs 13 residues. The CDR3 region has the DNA TGCAGTGCTAGCAGACAGGCCTTCTATGGCTACACCTTC. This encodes CSASRQAFYGYTF.